These 30 T cell receptor beta chains were sequenced from one sample in a study of T cells after yellow fever vaccination. TCRdb called the 5' RACE reads again in MiXCR, with one record for every CDR3 protein. Altogether 320,000 or so distinct CDR3 sequences are present, roughly 8.3% being singletons, with the ten largest covering under 20%. Here the sequenced sample was PBMCs, taken roughly 45 days after the first yellow fever vaccination. The receptors here all came from a man between 18 and 29 years old who received the YFV17D yellow fever vaccine.

The rearrangement uses TRBV12-3 or TRBV12-4 and TRBJ2-5; TRBD1 matches 9 bases. Trimming removed 6 bases from V and 3 bases from J; junction bases left unmatched: 11. The CDR3 is made up of 16 amino acids. The CDR3, as DNA: TGTGCCAGCAGCCACACAGGGGGCGATTCCAAAGAGACCCAGTACTTC. This translates into CASSHTGGDSKETQYF.

This clonotype was counted at least ten times. The rearrangement joins TRBV12-3 or TRBV12-4 to TRBJ2-1, with D perhaps TRBD1 (6 bases). The CDR3 has 12 residues. Trimming removed 6 bases from V and 8 bases from J, with 11 bases in between. The CDR3 here is CASSQTGHEQFF. As DNA, the CDR3 is TGTGCCAGCAGCCAGACAGGCCATGAGCAGTTCTTC.

There are a few counts of this clonotype. V gene TRBV28 combines with J gene TRBJ2-1, with TRBD2 matching 7 bases. CDR3 size: 14 residues. The germline CDR1 and CDR2 sequences are MDHEN and SYDVKM. J lost 0 bases, V lost 7 bases, and 3 bases had no gene match. The CDR3 is CASNGGSSYNEQFF. CDR3 nucleotides: TGTGCCAGCAATGGCGGGAGCTCCTACAATGAGCAGTTCTTC.

This clonotype was counted between two and nine times. J is TRBJ1-1 and V is TRBV3-1, with D unclear. The V and J ends lost 2 bases and 0 bases respectively, with 7 bases between them. Germline values: CDR1 LGHDT, CDR2 YNNKEL (reference sequence). This CDR3 has 14 residues. Here the CDR3 DNA reads TGTGCCAGCAGCCAATCCGGCCTGAACACTGAAGCTTTCTTT. Residues: CASSQSGLNTEAFF.

The V call is TRBV21-1, the J call TRBJ2-4; the D segment call TRBD2 is taken from the table without a DNA check. TRBV21-1 is assigned pseudogene status. The CDR3 totals 17 residues. The CDR3 region has the DNA TGTGCCAGCTGGGCCGACACGTCCGAACTAGCCAAAAACATTCAGTACTTC. Translating it yields CASWADTSELAKNIQYF.

This clonotype was counted only a few times. The chain couples TRBV5-1 to TRBJ2-1; 7 bases are shared with TRBD1. Germline lookup yields CDR1 SGHRS and CDR2 YFSETQ. J lost 3 bases, V lost 5 bases, and 5 bases had no gene match. The CDR3 has 14 residues. The CDR3 coding sequence is TGCGCCAGCAGTCAACAGGGGAACTACAATGAGCAGTTCTTC. This codes for CASSQQGNYNEQFF.

V and J are TRBV5-4 and TRBJ1-2; 7 bases are shared with TRBD1. The ends lost 0 bases at V and 7 bases at J; junction bases unmatched: 6. The CDR3 consists of 14 residues. Germline V gene sequence: CDR1 SGHNT, CDR2 YYREEE (reference sequence). CDR3 sequence reads: CASSLDRGVGGYTF. In DNA form, the CDR3 reads TGTGCCAGCAGCTTGGACAGGGGAGTTGGTGGCTACACCTTC.

This clonotype was counted between two and nine times. V gene TRBV7-2 combines with J gene TRBJ2-7; TRBD2 might be the D (5 bases). Germline V lookup: CDR1 SGHTA, CDR2 FQGNSA. This CDR3 has 14 amino acids. The germline V and J ends were trimmed by 5 bases and 2 bases, with 13 bases remaining between them. In DNA form, the CDR3 reads TGTGCCAGCAGCCCCCGAGGGTTAGCCTACGAGCAGTACTTC. Its translation is CASSPRGLAYEQYF.

The rearrangement joins TRBV7-2 to TRBJ2-3, with 9 bases identical to TRBD2. The ends lost 5 bases at V and 0 bases at J; junction bases unmatched: 9. This CDR3 is built from 17 residues. In germline, CDR1 is SGHTA, CDR2 FQGNSA. In nucleotides, the CDR3 is TGTGCCAGCAGCCTCGTTGCGGGGGGGCGTAGCACAGATACGCAGTATTTT. Its protein product is CASSLVAGGRSTDTQYF. Looking up the rest from reference TRBV7-2 and TRBJ2-3 gives the full variable domain: GAGVSQSPSNKVTEKGKDVELRCDPISGHTALYWYRQSLGQGLEFLIYFQGNSAPDKSGLPSDRFSAERTGGSVSTLTIQRTQQEDSAVYLCASSLVAGGRSTDTQYFGPGTRLTVL.

V gene TRBV24-1 combines with J gene TRBJ2-1, with 14 bases matching TRBD2. The CDR3 runs to 16 residues. Germline V gives CDR1 KGHDR, CDR2 SFDVKD. V gave up 3 bases and J gave up 7 bases; unmatched junction bases: 4. CDR3 sequence (DNA): TGTGCCACCAGTGATCCAGGACTAGCGGGGGGAAATGAGCAGTTCTTC. Translated, it gives CATSDPGLAGGNEQFF.

This clonotype was detected a few times. The chain links TRBV29-1 to TRBJ2-7; 11 bases match TRBD2. This CDR3 is built from 14 residues. Per germline, CDR1 SQVTM and CDR2 ANQGSEA. Unmatched junction bases numbered 6, after V lost 2 bases and J lost 6 bases. This CDR3 is CSVEKATSGVEQYF. DNA for the CDR3: TGCAGCGTTGAAAAAGCGACTAGCGGGGTCGAGCAGTACTTC.

The chain uses TRBV7-9 and TRBJ1-3; a possible D gene is TRBD1 (6 bases). The V gene's germline CDR1 is SEHNR and CDR2 FQNEAQ (reference sequence). There are 15 residues in the CDR3. Trimming removed 6 bases at V and 0 bases at J, with 12 bases between. The CDR3 sequence: CASSPQGSSGNTIYF. The CDR3 DNA reads as TGTGCCAGCAGTCCTCAGGGGAGCTCTGGAAACACCATATATTTT.

The chain is built from TRBV19 and TRBJ2-2, with TRBD2 matching over 7 bases. Germline CDR1 reads LNHDA; CDR2 reads SQIVND (reference sequence). This CDR3 comprises 17 residues. The V and J ends lost 0 bases and 4 bases, in that order; junction bases with no gene match: 8. The CDR3 loop is CASSIDRKRGSTGELFF. The CDR3 DNA reads as TGTGCCAGTAGTATAGATCGGAAGCGGGGAAGCACCGGGGAGCTGTTTTTT.

This clonotype was observed a few times. CDR3 DNA sequence: TGTGCCTGGAGACTCCTGGGGAGGATGAACACTGAAGCTTTCTTT. It yields the protein CAWRLLGRMNTEAFF. The chain links TRBV30 to TRBJ1-1; D unclear. CDR1 and CDR2 (germline): GTSNPN, SVGIG (reference sequence). The CDR3 contains 15 residues. Trimming shortened V by 3 bases and J by 0 bases, and 14 bases separated the two germline ends.

This chain connects TRBV4-3 to TRBJ1-4; D unclear. Trimming took 0 bases from V and 0 from J, leaving 17 bases between them. The CDR3 spans 19 residues. CDR1 and CDR2 from the germline V gene are LGHNA and YSLEER. CDR3 region: CASSQDPPYSPTTNEKLFF. In DNA, the CDR3 is TGCGCCAGCAGCCAAGACCCCCCCTATTCCCCTACAACTAATGAAAAACTGTTTTTT.

This clonotype was observed a few times. The chain couples TRBV7-9 to TRBJ2-4; 11 bases align to TRBD1. Unmatched junction bases numbered 10, after V lost 1 base and J lost 8 bases. CDR1 is SEHNR, CDR2 FQNEAQ, per germline (reference sequence). The CDR3 length is 17 residues. In nucleotides, the CDR3 is TGTGCCAGCAGCTTAGGGACAGGGGGCACGGGTTGGGACATTCAGTACTTC. Its translation: CASSLGTGGTGWDIQYF.

The chain has TRBV19 and TRBJ1-1, with D unclear. The CDR3 sequence is 14 residues long. Germline CDR1 reads LNHDA; CDR2 reads SQIVND (reference sequence). With 3 bases removed from V and 0 bases from J, the gap between germline ends came to 8 bases. The CDR3 sequence: CASSILGMNTEAFF. The CDR3 DNA sequence: TGTGCCAGTAGTATTCTGGGTATGAACACTGAAGCTTTCTTT.

The V gene is TRBV5-1, the J gene TRBJ2-1; 9 nucleotides line up with TRBD2. The CDR3 spans 16 residues. The V gene's germline CDR1 is SGHRS and CDR2 YFSETQ. Losses at the gene ends were 4 bases for V and 6 bases for J; bases not matched to a gene: 11. The CDR3 DNA sequence: TGCGCCAGCAGCCCCCCTCTAGCGGGGCAACCCAATGAGCAGTTCTTC. Its protein is CASSPPLAGQPNEQFF.

This clonotype was recorded many times. V usage is TRBV12-3 or TRBV12-4 and J usage is TRBJ2-2; TRBD1 matches 8 bases. Trimming at V came to 3 bases and at J to 5 bases, leaving 2 bases not matched to a gene. CDR3 length: 14 amino acids. The CDR3 region is CASSFRGHTGELFF. The CDR3 nucleotides read TGTGCCAGCAGTTTCAGGGGGCATACCGGGGAGCTGTTTTTT.

As to this clonotype: A read error may explain this, as a much larger clone is one base away. V and J are TRBV5-1 and TRBJ2-7; 9 bases match TRBD1. The CDR3 has 14 residues. Germline V gene sequence: CDR1 SGHRS, CDR2 YFSETQ. Losses at the gene ends were 0 bases for V and 3 bases for J; bases not matched to a gene: 1. The CDR3: CASSLGTGVYEQYV. The CDR3 DNA is TGCGCCAGCAGCTTGGGGACAGGGGTCTACGAGCAGTACGTC.

This clonotype was detected a few times. J is TRBJ1-3 and V is TRBV18, with D hard to call. This CDR3 region has 16 residues. CDR1 KGHSH and CDR2 LQKENI come from the germline V gene. The V and J ends lost 6 bases and 0 bases respectively, with 15 bases between them. The CDR3 region has the DNA TGTGCCAGCTCTCCGTTTGGAGAGAGCTCTGGAAACACCATATATTTT. Amino acid sequence: CASSPFGESSGNTIYF.

The V call is TRBV12-3 or TRBV12-4, the J call TRBJ1-6, with TRBD1 as a possible D gene (6 bases). V lost 6 bases and J 8 bases, leaving 11 bases between the germline ends. There are 13 residues in the CDR3. Written as DNA, the CDR3 is TGTGCCAGCAGGGGTTCAGGGGATTCACCCCTCCACTTT. Amino acids: CASRGSGDSPLHF.

This clonotype has only a few counts. The J gene is TRBJ2-3, the V gene TRBV29-1; possible D gene TRBD2, 5 bases. Germline V gene lookup returns CDR1 SQVTM and CDR2 ANQGSEA. The CDR3 covers 14 residues. Between the trimmed V and J ends, which lost 7 bases and 3 bases, there was a span of 17 bases. CDR3 loop: CSAVGGFGTDTQYF. As DNA, the CDR3 is TGCAGCGCCGTGGGCGGGTTCGGGACAGATACGCAGTATTTT.

In this sample, this clonotype turned up many times. The chain has TRBV20-1 and TRBJ2-3; unclear D gene. V lost 1 base, J lost 2 bases, and 10 bases lay in between. The CDR3 contains 14 residues. Germline assignment: CDR1 DFQATT and CDR2 SNEGSKA (reference sequence). The CDR3 bases are TGCAGTGCTAGAGGTGTAAGGGCCACAGATACGCAGTATTTT. Encoded protein: CSARGVRATDTQYF.

The chain employs TRBV21-1 and TRBJ1-5. TRBV21-1 is deemed a pseudogene. The CDR3 totals 14 residues. The CDR3 loop is CASSKGSSNQPQHF. The CDR3 DNA reads as TGTGCCAGCAGCAAAGGTAGTAGCAATCAGCCCCAGCATTTT.

The V call is TRBV7-9, the J call TRBJ1-6; no firm D call. Trimming left V 5 bases short and J 4 bases short, with 18 bases between. CDR1 SEHNR and CDR2 FQNEAQ come from the germline V gene (reference sequence). The CDR3 sequence is 17 residues long. In DNA form, the CDR3 reads TGTGCCAGCAGCCGGGCCGGGGAGGCGGCTTATAATTCACCCCTCCACTTT. Translated, it gives CASSRAGEAAYNSPLHF.

The chain couples TRBV15 to TRBJ2-7, with 7 bases lining up with TRBD2. Germline V gives CDR1 LNHNV, CDR2 YYDKDF (reference sequence). V gave up 5 bases and J gave up 2 bases; unmatched junction bases: 3. The CDR3 runs to 13 residues. The CDR3 bases are TGTGCCACCAGCGGGGGGGATACCTACGAGCAGTACTTC. This encodes CATSGGDTYEQYF. The entire variable domain, with the rest obtained from reference TRBV15 and TRBJ2-7, is as follows: DAMVIQNPRYQVTQFGKPVTLSCSQTLNHNVMYWYQQKSSQAPKLLFHYYDKDFNNEADTPDNFQSRRPNTSFCFLDIRSPGLGDTAMYLCATSGGDTYEQYFGPGTRLTVT.

This clonotype has ten or more counts. The V gene is TRBV10-3, the J gene TRBJ2-3; 7 bases are shared with TRBD1. The CDR3 consists of 20 residues. Germline assignment: CDR1 ENHRY and CDR2 SYGVKD. Trimming at V came to 0 bases and at J to 2 bases, leaving 17 bases not matched to a gene. The CDR3 protein is CAISESPSRRRQGLTDTQYF. DNA for the CDR3: TGTGCCATCAGTGAGTCGCCCTCTCGGCGGCGACAGGGCCTCACAGATACGCAGTATTTT.

The rearrangement joins TRBV27 to TRBJ2-1, with 9 positions matching TRBD2. Trimming removed 2 bases from V and 3 bases from J; junction bases left unmatched: 5. The CDR3 has 16 residues. Germline CDR1 reads MNHEY; CDR2 reads SMNVEV (reference sequence). CDR3 DNA: TGTGCCAGCAGTTTACGGGCGGGGGGGGTCTACAATGAGCAGTTCTTC. Translated: CASSLRAGGVYNEQFF.

V usage is TRBV29-1 and J usage is TRBJ2-1; 10 nucleotides align to TRBD1. The V and J ends lost 4 bases and 3 bases, in that order; junction bases with no gene match: 0. Germline values: CDR1 SQVTM, CDR2 ANQGSEA. The CDR3 length is 13 residues. Here the CDR3 DNA reads TGCAGCGTTGGGGACAGGGGCTACAATGAGCAGTTCTTC. This encodes CSVGDRGYNEQFF.